This TCR beta chain was sequenced for a study of a mutant IDH1 vaccine in newly diagnosed glioma. Findings of the study overall: Among patients, 93.3% showed immune responses induced by the vaccine.

Time point in this sample: baseline, week 1 (first vaccination visit). As to treatment: pre-vaccination baseline after standard-of-care therapy. Donors' newly diagnosed IDH1-mutant WHO grade 3 or 4 astrocytomas lacked nuclear ATRX. About this clone: Its antigen is currently unknown.

Measured with immunoSEQ multiplex PCR; TCRdb has only the in-frame clones, and not every one. The table includes about 34,000 clones, about three quarters detected once. The source is a man in his fifties or sixties with glioma. Some clones in this sample may be carry-over from other donors' samples. The starting material was peripheral blood mononuclear cells (PBMCs), obtained from a glioma patient treated with radiotherapy, temozolomide or both.

Here the CDR3 DNA reads TGTGCCAGCAGTTACGTTCGGGGGCGCGGGGACTATGGCTACACCTTC. This gives the protein CASSYVRGRGDYGYTF. The chain couples TRBV6-6 to TRBJ1-2; a weak D match, TRBD1 (6 bases). CDR1 is MNHNY, CDR2 SVGAGI, per germline (reference sequence). The CDR3 has 16 amino acids. V was trimmed by 2 bases and J by 3 bases, leaving 16 bases between them.